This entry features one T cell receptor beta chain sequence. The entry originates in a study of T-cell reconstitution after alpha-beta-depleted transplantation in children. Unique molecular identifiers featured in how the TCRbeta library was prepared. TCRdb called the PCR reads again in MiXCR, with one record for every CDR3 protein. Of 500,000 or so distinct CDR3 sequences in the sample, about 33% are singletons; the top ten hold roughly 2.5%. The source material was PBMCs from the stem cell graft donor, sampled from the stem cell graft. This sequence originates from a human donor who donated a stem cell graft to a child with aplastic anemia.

This CDR3 is CASSDHPQGRGYEQYF. CDR3 sequence (DNA): TGTGCCAGCAGTGACCATCCTCAGGGCCGCGGCTACGAGCAGTACTTC. The chain combines TRBV6-1 with TRBJ2-7; a possible D gene is TRBD1 (5 bases). The CDR3 runs 16 residues. Between the trimmed V and J ends, which lost 3 bases and 3 bases, there was a span of 18 bases. Germline CDR1 MNHNS, CDR2 SASEGT.